One sample yielded the 15 T cell receptor beta chains listed below, sequenced in a study of blood T cell repertoires in COVID-19. Repertoires were generated with immunoSEQ multiplex PCR, while TCRdb's copy carries only in-frame clones and drops some. This table holds some 110,000 clones, around 84% found once. Sequencing was carried out using peripheral blood. These receptors originate from a man aged 40-49 years with acute or convalescent COVID-19.

The rearrangement uses TRBV5-4 and TRBJ2-5; a weak D match, TRBD2 (5 bases). The CDR3 has 13 residues. Per the germline V gene, CDR1 is SGHNT and CDR2 is YYREEE (reference sequence). Between the trimmed V and J ends, which lost 1 base and 4 bases, there was a span of 8 bases. The CDR3 DNA sequence: TGTGCCAGCAGCTTGATGGGAGCAGAGACCCAGTACTTC. Translating it yields CASSLMGAETQYF.

The V gene is TRBV18, the J gene TRBJ2-5; a possible D gene is TRBD2 (5 bases). In germline, CDR1 is KGHSH, CDR2 LQKENI. With 5 bases removed from V and 2 bases from J, the gap between germline ends came to 12 bases. The CDR3 consists of 14 residues. Here the CDR3 DNA reads TGTGCCAGCTCAAGGGCGGGTCAGCAAGAGACCCAGTACTTC. As protein: CASSRAGQQETQYF.

V is TRBV6-5 and J is TRBJ1-2; 10 bases map to TRBD1. After removal of 10 bases from V and 3 bases from J, the junction contained 11 bases not matched to a gene. The CDR3 runs to 15 residues. The germline V gene has CDR1 MNHEY and CDR2 SVGAGI. The CDR3 sequence is CATARQGAFYYGYTF. The DNA of the CDR3 is TGTGCCACCGCCCGACAGGGGGCCTTTTACTATGGCTACACCTTC.

The V call is TRBV19, the J call TRBJ2-7; D possibly corresponds to TRBD2 (5 bases). V was clipped by 5 bases and J by 2 bases, with 10 bases between them. Per germline, CDR1 LNHDA and CDR2 SQIVND (reference sequence). The CDR3 has 13 residues. CDR3 DNA sequence: TGTGCCAGTAGTGCGGGCCTCGCCTACGAGCAGTACTTC. Amino acid sequence: CASSAGLAYEQYF.

This clone was observed once. The chain links TRBV5-1 to TRBJ2-3; 7 bases are shared with TRBD1. CDR1 is SGHRS, CDR2 YFSETQ, per germline. The CDR3 totals 14 residues. V shed 4 bases, J shed 4 bases, and the junction held 6 bases outside the gene matches. The CDR3 bases are TGCGCCAGCAGCCCTGGACAGGAAGCAGATACGCAGTATTTT. It codes for CASSPGQEADTQYF.

CDR3 bases: TGTGCCAGCAGCTTAAACGCAGGAACAGAGACCCAGTACTTC. Its translation is CASSLNAGTETQYF. This sequence joins TRBV7-2 and TRBJ2-5, with D unresolved. V dropped 2 bases and J dropped 4 bases, with 11 bases sitting between them. CDR1 and CDR2 (germline): SGHTA, FQGNSA. The CDR3 runs 14 residues.

In this sample, this clone turned up once. The chain links TRBV2 to TRBJ1-5; 7 bases line up with TRBD1. V lost 5 bases and J lost 4; bases outside the gene matches: 8. CDR3 length equals 15 residues. Germline values: CDR1 SNHLY, CDR2 FYNNEI. The CDR3 bases are TGTGCCAGCAGTTATGACAGGGATTTAAATCAGCCCCAGCATTTT. Protein product: CASSYDRDLNQPQHF. The full variable domain, completed using reference TRBV2 and TRBJ1-5, is EPEVTQTPSHQVTQMGQEVILRCVPISNHLYFYWYRQILGQKVEFLVSFYNNEISEKSEIFDDQFSVERPDGSNFTLKIRSTKLEDSAMYFCASSYDRDLNQPQHFGDGTRLSIL.

The chain is built from TRBV7-9 and TRBJ2-3; 10 nucleotides match TRBD2. J was trimmed by 9 bases and V by 8 bases; bases with no gene match: 5. CDR3 length: 12 residues. The germline V gene encodes CDR1 SEHNR and CDR2 FQNEAQ (reference sequence). In nucleotides, the CDR3 is TGTGCCAGCGGGACTAGCGACGGCACGCAGTATTTT. Translating gives CASGTSDGTQYF.

The chain links TRBV27 to TRBJ2-7; 10 bases align to TRBD1. Germline V gives CDR1 MNHEY, CDR2 SMNVEV (reference sequence). Unmatched junction bases numbered 9, after V lost 6 bases and J lost 4 bases. CDR3 size: 15 residues. The CDR3 DNA sequence: TGTGCCAGCAGGTACATGGGACAGGGGAATTACGAGCAGTACTTC. Protein: CASRYMGQGNYEQYF.

This chain joins TRBV4-3 and TRBJ2-1; 10 nucleotides align to TRBD2. V was clipped by 2 bases and J by 7 bases; unmatched bases: 2. This CDR3 spans 14 amino acids. Germline lookup yields CDR1 LGHNA and CDR2 YSLEER. The CDR3 coding sequence is TGCGCCAGCAGCCAACGTAGCGGGGGGAATGAGCAGTTCTTC. Amino acid sequence: CASSQRSGGNEQFF.

This sequence joins TRBV6-5 and TRBJ1-2; D perhaps matches TRBD1 (6 bases). From germline, CDR1 is MNHEY and CDR2 SVGAGI. V lost 6 bases to trimming and J lost 1 base, with 9 bases between them. The CDR3 totals 13 residues. CDR3 sequence reads: CASRMDSNYGYTF. CDR3 bases: TGTGCCAGCAGAATGGACAGTAACTATGGCTACACCTTC.

The rearrangement links TRBV29-1 to TRBJ2-3, with 10 bases identical to TRBD2. J gave up 1 base and V 6 bases, and 4 bases lay outside the gene matches. This CDR3 contains 14 residues. Germline V gene data show CDR1 as SQVTM and CDR2 as ANQGSEA. The CDR3: CSVGSGGGTDTQYF. The CDR3, as DNA: TGCAGCGTGGGGAGCGGGGGGGGCACAGATACGCAGTATTTT.

CDR3 coding DNA: TGTGCCAGCAGTCTCCGGGACAGGGTGTCCTACGAGCAGTACTTC. Protein product: CASSLRDRVSYEQYF. The V gene is TRBV6-5, the J gene TRBJ2-7; 9 nucleotides line up with TRBD1. From germline, CDR1 is MNHEY and CDR2 SVGAGI. CDR3 size: 15 residues. After removal of 5 bases from V and 1 base from J, the junction contained 6 bases not matched to a gene.

The gene calls are TRBV9 and TRBJ1-1; D is possibly TRBD1 (5 bases). The V end was cut by 4 bases, the J end by 0 bases, with 13 bases between. CDR1 and CDR2 from the germline V gene are SGDLS and YYNGEE. The CDR3 contains 15 residues. The CDR3 DNA is TGTGCCAGCAGCCTAGTGGACACTATGAACACTGAAGCTTTCTTT. Translated, it gives CASSLVDTMNTEAFF.

The chain carries TRBV5-5 and TRBJ2-5, with D possibly TRBD2 on 6 matching bases. The CDR3 is made up of 13 amino acids. The germline CDR1 and CDR2 sequences are SGHKS and YYEKEE (reference sequence). Trimming left V 5 bases short and J 5 bases short, with 13 bases between. The CDR3 DNA follows: TGTGCCAGCAGTCCCGGGGGTTTGGAGACCCAGTACTTC. Translation gives CASSPGGLETQYF.